Below are 21 T cell receptor beta chains sequenced from a single sample in a study of CD8 T cells in ankylosing spondylitis. No antigen has been assigned to these receptors. Using its own MiXCR run on the 5' RACE reads, TCRdb lists one record per CDR3 protein. The sample records hundreds of thousands of distinct CDR3 sequences, 10% to 15% being singletons. The study's findings and limits: A motif of several highly homologous TCR beta variants was seen as apparently characteristic of ankylosing spondylitis blood.

The material sequenced was blood, either unsorted or a sorted T cell fraction (not recorded which). The receptors originated from a male donor with ankylosing spondylitis.

At least ten counts were recorded for this clonotype. V and J are TRBV7-9 and TRBJ1-5, with unresolved D. Germline V lookup: CDR1 SEHNR, CDR2 FQNEAQ (reference sequence). The germline V and J ends were trimmed by 1 base and 7 bases, with 5 bases remaining between them. This CDR3 has 12 residues. The DNA of the CDR3 is TGTGCCAGCAGCTTAGATGAACAGCCCCAGCATTTT. Translation: CASSLDEQPQHF.

Only a few counts were recorded for this clonotype. V usage is TRBV4-1 and J usage is TRBJ2-1; 14 bases align to TRBD2. This CDR3 spans 16 amino acids. CDR1 and CDR2 from the germline V gene are MGHRA and YSYEKL. J gave up 7 bases and V 4 bases, and 6 bases lay outside the gene matches. The CDR3 sequence: CASSPAWTSGRNEQFF. CDR3 nucleotides: TGCGCCAGCAGCCCTGCCTGGACTAGCGGGAGGAATGAGCAGTTCTTC.

This clonotype was recorded at least ten times. The chain carries TRBV7-9 and TRBJ2-5; weak D call: TRBD2 (5 bases). Germline CDR1 SEHNR, CDR2 FQNEAQ (reference sequence). This CDR3 contains 14 residues. V was clipped by 4 bases and J by 0 bases, with 9 bases between them. The CDR3 DNA sequence: TGTGCCAGCAGCTCCACGAGGGACCAAGAGACCCAGTACTTC. Translating it yields CASSSTRDQETQYF.

The genes are TRBV29-1 and TRBJ2-2; D is unclear. Germline loops: CDR1 SQVTM, CDR2 ANQGSEA. This CDR3 region has 15 residues. Trimming removed 7 bases from V and 2 bases from J, with 17 bases in between. This CDR3 reads CSAWDWQENTGELFF. CDR3 sequence (DNA): TGCAGCGCCTGGGATTGGCAGGAAAACACCGGGGAGCTGTTTTTT.

As DNA, the CDR3 is TGCGCCAGCAGCGCTAGCGGGAGCTACGAGCAGTACTTC. It encodes CASSASGSYEQYF. This chain connects TRBV5-1 to TRBJ2-7; TRBD2 matches 10 bases. This CDR3 contains 13 residues. Unmatched junction bases numbered 1, after V lost 4 bases and J lost 3 bases. The germline V gene has CDR1 SGHRS and CDR2 YFSETQ.

In this sample, this clonotype turned up many times. The V call is TRBV5-1, the J call TRBJ1-2, with D possibly matching TRBD1 (6 bases). The CDR3 extends over 14 amino acids. V was clipped by 4 bases and J by 0 bases, with 10 bases between them. Per the germline V gene, CDR1 is SGHRS and CDR2 is YFSETQ. This CDR3 is CASSRDTPNYGYTF. The CDR3 region has the DNA TGCGCCAGCAGCAGGGACACTCCTAACTATGGCTACACCTTC.

The genes are TRBV12-3 or TRBV12-4 and TRBJ1-5, with 7 bases lining up with TRBD1. V dropped 6 bases and J dropped 2; count of bases not matched to a gene: 4. The CDR3 is 14 amino acids. The chain's CDR3 is CASSRGTGNQPQHF. The CDR3 bases are TGTGCCAGCAGCCGCGGGACAGGCAATCAGCCCCAGCATTTT.

This chain connects TRBV9 to TRBJ2-5; D tentatively reads TRBD1 or TRBD2 (6 bases each). The V gene's germline CDR1 is SGDLS and CDR2 YYNGEE. CDR3 length: 16 residues. The V end lost 3 bases, the J end lost 3 bases, and 18 bases lay between the germline ends. The DNA of the CDR3 is TGTGCCAGCAGCGGGAGAGGGGGGAATTCGAAAGAGACCCAGTACTTC. Translated: CASSGRGGNSKETQYF.

The CDR3 coding sequence is TGTGCCAGCAGCCCCTTTGGACAGGGGGGTCAGCCCCAGCATTTT. Translated: CASSPFGQGGQPQHF. The chain joins TRBV27 to TRBJ1-5; 10 bases agree with TRBD1. The CDR3 totals 15 residues. CDR1 is MNHEY, CDR2 SMNVEV, per germline (reference sequence). Trimming cost V 6 bases and J 6 bases; bases outside gene matches: 8.

This clonotype was seen more than once but under ten times. This chain uses TRBV29-1 with TRBJ2-7, with D uncertain. The germline gives CDR1 SQVTM, CDR2 ANQGSEA. This CDR3 has 12 residues. The V gene lost 0 bases and the J gene lost 3 bases, with 6 bases spanning the gap. CDR3 nucleotides: TGCAGCGTTGAAGATTCAGGCTACGAGCAGTACTTC. Translated, it gives CSVEDSGYEQYF.

The V gene is TRBV18, the J gene TRBJ1-2, with 9 bases aligning to TRBD1. With V trimmed by 2 bases and J by 4 bases, 5 bases remained unmatched. Germline values: CDR1 KGHSH, CDR2 LQKENI. The CDR3 loop spans 15 amino acids. The DNA for the CDR3 is TGTGCCAGCTCACCAGGGACAGGGTTCGTCTATGGCTACACCTTC. It specifies CASSPGTGFVYGYTF.

The CDR3 here is CASSGDRQQPQHF. CDR3 nucleotides: TGTGCCAGTAGTGGGGACCGGCAACAGCCCCAGCATTTT. The chain recombines TRBV19 with TRBJ1-5; D is perhaps TRBD1 (5 bases). CDR3 size: 13 residues. Between the trimmed V and J ends, which lost 5 bases and 7 bases, there was a span of 12 bases. CDR1 and CDR2 from the germline V gene are LNHDA and SQIVND (reference sequence).

In this sample, this clonotype turned up a few times. The V and J genes are TRBV10-3 and TRBJ2-3, with 10 bases fitting TRBD1. This CDR3 contains 14 residues. Trimming took 7 bases from V and 0 from J; bases not matched to a gene: 1. Germline values: CDR1 ENHRY, CDR2 SYGVKD. The chain's CDR3 is CAIMGQGSTDTQYF. CDR3 sequence (DNA): TGTGCCATCATGGGACAGGGGAGCACAGATACGCAGTATTTT.

The chain recombines TRBV14 with TRBJ1-1; D uncertain. The germline V gene encodes CDR1 SGHDN and CDR2 FVKESK. The CDR3 spans 14 residues. Trimming took 2 bases from V and 4 from J, leaving 11 bases between them. The CDR3 sequence: CASSQRPPGTEAFF. The DNA of the CDR3 is TGTGCCAGCAGCCAACGGCCCCCGGGCACTGAAGCTTTCTTT.

Ten or more counts support this clonotype. The V call is TRBV3-1, the J call TRBJ1-5; D remains ambiguous. This CDR3 has 14 residues. The V gene's germline CDR1 is LGHDT and CDR2 YNNKEL (reference sequence). V lost 2 bases and J 0 bases, leaving 5 bases between the germline ends. The CDR3 loop is CASSQTVSNQPQHF. The DNA of the CDR3 is TGTGCCAGCAGCCAAACAGTTAGCAATCAGCCCCAGCATTTT.

Only a few counts were recorded for this clonotype. The gene calls are TRBV6-1 and TRBJ2-7; D assignment may be TRBD1 or TRBD2 (6 bases each). The length of the CDR3 is 14 residues. Germline V gene data show CDR1 as MNHNS and CDR2 as SASEGT. The V end lost 2 bases, the J end lost 0 bases, and 8 bases lay between the germline ends. The CDR3 DNA reads as TGTGCCAGCAGTGAAAGGGGGGTCTCCTACGAGCAGTACGTC. Its protein product is CASSERGVSYEQYV.

The CDR3 is CASSQQRGADTQYF. CDR3 nucleotide sequence: TGCGCCAGCAGCCAACAGCGGGGGGCAGATACGCAGTATTTT. The V and J genes are TRBV4-1 and TRBJ2-3; 9 bases map to TRBD2. Losses at the gene ends were 2 bases for V and 4 bases for J; bases not matched to a gene: 1. Germline values: CDR1 MGHRA, CDR2 YSYEKL. This CDR3 contains 14 residues.

This clonotype was seen many times. Mismatch with germline at one junction end may stem from a read error. The chain recombines TRBV5-1 with TRBJ2-5; 9 bases match TRBD1. Germline-derived CDR1 and CDR2 are SGHRS and YFSETQ. CDR3 size: 13 residues. The CDR3 bases are TGTGCCAGCAGTGGGGGACAGGGAGAGACCCAGTACTTC. Translation gives CASSGGQGETQYF.

This clonotype was detected ten times or more. The chain carries TRBV3-1 and TRBJ1-1, with D perhaps matching TRBD1 (6 bases). V lost 2 bases to trimming and J lost 4 bases, with 11 bases between them. This CDR3 region has 14 residues. Germline V gene sequence: CDR1 LGHDT, CDR2 YNNKEL (reference sequence). The CDR3 DNA reads TGTGCCAGCAGCCAAAACGCAGGGGTCACTGAAGCTTTCTTT. It specifies CASSQNAGVTEAFF.

There are a few counts of this clonotype. The J gene is TRBJ2-6, the V gene TRBV20-1; 7 bases map to TRBD1. The CDR3 runs to 13 residues. CDR1 and CDR2 from the germline V gene are DFQATT and SNEGSKA (reference sequence). J gave up 2 bases and V 6 bases, and 1 base lay outside the gene matches. CDR3 sequence reads: CSAGQAGANVLTF. CDR3 nucleotides: TGCAGTGCCGGACAGGCTGGGGCCAACGTCCTGACTTTC.

The chain joins TRBV6-2 or TRBV6-3 to TRBJ2-1; D possibly corresponds to TRBD2 (5 bases). In germline, CDR1 is MNHEY, CDR2 SVGEGT. V lost 2 bases and J 2 bases, leaving 7 bases between the germline ends. The CDR3 is 14 residues long. This CDR3 is CASSYGSTYNEQFF. The CDR3 DNA reads TGTGCCAGCAGTTACGGGAGTACCTACAATGAGCAGTTCTTC.